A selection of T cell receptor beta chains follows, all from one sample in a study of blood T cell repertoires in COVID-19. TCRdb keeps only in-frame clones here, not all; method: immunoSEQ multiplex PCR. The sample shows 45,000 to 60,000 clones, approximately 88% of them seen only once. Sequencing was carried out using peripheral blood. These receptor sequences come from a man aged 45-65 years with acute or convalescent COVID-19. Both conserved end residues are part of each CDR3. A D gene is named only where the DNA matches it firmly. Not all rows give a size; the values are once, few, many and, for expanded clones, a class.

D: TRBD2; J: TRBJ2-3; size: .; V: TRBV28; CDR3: CAISGSTDTQYF; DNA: TGTGCCATTAGCGGGAGCACAGATACGCAGTATTTT
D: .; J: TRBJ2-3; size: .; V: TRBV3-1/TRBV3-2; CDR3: CASAQADTQYF; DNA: TGTGCCAGCGCGCAGGCAGATACGCAGTATTTT
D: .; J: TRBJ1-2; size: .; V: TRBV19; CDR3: CASKRPGNYGYTF; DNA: TGTGCCAGTAAACGGCCGGGGAACTATGGCTACACCTTC
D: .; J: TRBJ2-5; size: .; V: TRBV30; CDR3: CAWSVGTQETQYF; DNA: TGTGCCTGGAGTGTTGGCACCCAAGAGACCCAGTACTTC
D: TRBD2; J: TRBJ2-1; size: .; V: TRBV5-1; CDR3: CASSLVGGENNEQFF; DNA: TGCGCCAGCAGCTTGGTCGGGGGGGAAAACAATGAGCAGTTCTTC
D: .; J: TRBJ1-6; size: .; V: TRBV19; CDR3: CASSIAQGRSPLHF; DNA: TGTGCCAGTAGTATAGCACAGGGTAGGTCACCCCTCCACTTT
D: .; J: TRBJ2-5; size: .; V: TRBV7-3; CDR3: CASSLGGWETQYF; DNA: TGTGCCAGCAGCTTAGGGGGGTGGGAGACCCAGTACTTC
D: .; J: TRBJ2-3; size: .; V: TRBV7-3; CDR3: CASSLFKGGVDTQYF; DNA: TGTGCCAGCAGCTTATTCAAAGGCGGGGTAGATACGCAGTATTTT
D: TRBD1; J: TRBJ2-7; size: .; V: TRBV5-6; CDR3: CASSAGTGDYEQYF; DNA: TGTGCCAGCAGCGCCGGGACAGGGGACTACGAGCAGTACTTC
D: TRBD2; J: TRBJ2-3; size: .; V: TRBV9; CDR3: CASSEGLAFWVDTQYF; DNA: TGTGCCAGCAGCGAGGGACTAGCCTTTTGGGTAGATACGCAGTATTTT
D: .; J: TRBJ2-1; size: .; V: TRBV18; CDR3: CASSPATDFSYNEQFF; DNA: TGTGCCAGCTCGCCCGCGACAGACTTCTCCTACAATGAGCAGTTCTTC
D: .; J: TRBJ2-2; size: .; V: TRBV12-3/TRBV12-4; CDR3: CASSLQVPGELFF; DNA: TGTGCCAGCAGTTTACAGGTCCCCGGGGAGCTGTTTTTT
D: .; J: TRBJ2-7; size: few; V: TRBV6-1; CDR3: CASSEAGQGSYEQYF; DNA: TGTGCCAGCAGTGAAGCAGGCCAGGGGAGCTACGAGCAGTACTTC
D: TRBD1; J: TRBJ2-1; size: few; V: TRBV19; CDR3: CASTATGLNEQFF; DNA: TGTGCCAGTACCGCGACAGGGCTCAATGAGCAGTTCTTC
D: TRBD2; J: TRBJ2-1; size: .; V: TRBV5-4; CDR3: CASSFQRGGRNEQFF; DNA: TGTGCCAGCAGCTTCCAGCGGGGGGGCCGGAATGAGCAGTTCTTC
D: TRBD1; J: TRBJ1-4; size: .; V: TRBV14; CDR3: CASSQEAGTGGEKLFF; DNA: TGTGCCAGCAGCCAAGAAGCCGGGACAGGGGGCGAAAAACTGTTTTTT
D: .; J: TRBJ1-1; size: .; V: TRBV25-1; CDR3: CASSAPHGGEAFF; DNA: TGTGCCAGCAGTGCCCCCCACGGCGGGGAAGCTTTCTTT
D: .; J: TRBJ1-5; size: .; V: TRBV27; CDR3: CASSLTRRQDLHQPQHF; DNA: TGTGCCAGCAGTTTAACCCGAAGACAGGACCTTCATCAGCCCCAGCATTTT
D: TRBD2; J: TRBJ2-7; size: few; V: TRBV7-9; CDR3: CASSLYPSGWGPEEQYF; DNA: TGTGCCAGCAGCTTATACCCTAGCGGATGGGGACCAGAGGAGCAGTACTTC
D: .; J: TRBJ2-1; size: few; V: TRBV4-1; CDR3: CASSRSQGKNNEQFF; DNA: TGCGCCAGCAGCCGATCCCAGGGTAAGAACAATGAGCAGTTCTTC
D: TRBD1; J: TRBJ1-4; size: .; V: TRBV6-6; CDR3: CASSPPGQAVPGNEKLFF; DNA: TGTGCCAGCAGTCCCCCGGGACAGGCGGTGCCTGGTAATGAAAAACTGTTTTTT
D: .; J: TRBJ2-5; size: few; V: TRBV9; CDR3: CASSVGGDGRETQYF; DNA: TGTGCCAGCAGCGTAGGCGGGGACGGGAGAGAGACCCAGTACTTC
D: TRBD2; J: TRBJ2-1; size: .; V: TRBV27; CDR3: CASSFTTSGVKKFF; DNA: TGTGCCAGCAGTTTCACGACTAGCGGGGTTAAAAAGTTCTTC
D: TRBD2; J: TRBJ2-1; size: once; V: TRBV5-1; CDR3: CASSLGLAGGYNEQFF; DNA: TGCGCCAGCAGCTTGGGGCTAGCGGGAGGGTACAATGAGCAGTTCTTC
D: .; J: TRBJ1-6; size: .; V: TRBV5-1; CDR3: CASSLENSPLHF; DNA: TGCGCCAGCAGCCTCGAGAATTCACCCCTCCACTTT
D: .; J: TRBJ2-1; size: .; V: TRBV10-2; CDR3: CASSWLTYNEQFF; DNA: TGCGCCAGCAGTTGGTTGACATACAATGAGCAGTTCTTC
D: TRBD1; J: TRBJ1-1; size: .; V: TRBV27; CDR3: CASSRRRGTGDVTEAFF; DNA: TGTGCCAGCAGCCGCAGGCGGGGGACAGGGGATGTAACTGAAGCTTTCTTT
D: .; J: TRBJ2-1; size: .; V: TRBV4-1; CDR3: CASSQDRGPIEQFF; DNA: TGCGCCAGCAGCCAAGATCGAGGGCCCATAGAGCAGTTCTTC
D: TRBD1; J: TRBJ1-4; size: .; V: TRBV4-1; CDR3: CASSQRDRANEKLFF; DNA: TGCGCCAGCAGCCAGAGGGACAGGGCTAATGAAAAACTGTTTTTT
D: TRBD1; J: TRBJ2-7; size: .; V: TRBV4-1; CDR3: CASSPGQAYEQYF; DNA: TGCGCCAGCAGCCCAGGACAGGCCTACGAGCAGTACTTC
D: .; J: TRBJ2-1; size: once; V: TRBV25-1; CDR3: CASSELEGAYEQFF; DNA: TGTGCCAGCAGTGAATTGGAGGGGGCTTATGAGCAGTTCTTC
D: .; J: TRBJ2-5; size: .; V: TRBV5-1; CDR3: CASSLAQGIVETQYF; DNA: TGCGCCAGCAGCTTGGCACAGGGTATAGTGGAGACCCAGTACTTC
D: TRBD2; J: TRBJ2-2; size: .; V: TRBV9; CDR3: CASSVVAGGTGELFF; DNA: TGTGCCAGCAGCGTAGTAGCGGGGGGAACCGGGGAGCTGTTTTTT
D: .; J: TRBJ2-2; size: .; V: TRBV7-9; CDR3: CASSYSVDTGELFF; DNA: TGTGCCAGCAGCTACTCGGTGGACACCGGGGAGCTGTTTTTT
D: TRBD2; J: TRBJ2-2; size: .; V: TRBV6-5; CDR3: CASRPGEGNTGELFF; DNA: TGTGCCAGCAGGCCCGGGGAGGGTAACACCGGGGAGCTGTTTTTT
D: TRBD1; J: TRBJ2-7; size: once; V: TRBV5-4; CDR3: CASSFQTGSYEQYF; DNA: TGTGCCAGCAGCTTCCAGACAGGGTCCTACGAGCAGTACTTC
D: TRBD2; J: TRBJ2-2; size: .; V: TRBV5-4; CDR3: CASTPDLLAGEWGNGELFF; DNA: TGTGCCAGCACCCCTGATCTACTAGCGGGAGAGTGGGGGAACGGGGAGCTGTTTTTT
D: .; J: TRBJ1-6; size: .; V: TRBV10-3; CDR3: CAISDGRGNSPLHF; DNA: TGTGCCATCAGTGACGGCAGAGGGAATTCACCCCTCCACTTT
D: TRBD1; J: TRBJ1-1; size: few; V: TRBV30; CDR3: CAKGAQGGTEAFF; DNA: TGTGCCAAGGGGGCACAGGGCGGCACTGAAGCTTTCTTT
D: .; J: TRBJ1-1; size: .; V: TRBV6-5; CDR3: CASRHQRDTEAFF; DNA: TGTGCCAGCAGACACCAGCGGGACACTGAAGCTTTCTTT
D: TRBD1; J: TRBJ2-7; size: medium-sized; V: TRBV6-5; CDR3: CASSSHRGSYEQYF; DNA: TGTGCCAGCAGTTCCCACAGGGGTTCCTACGAGCAGTACTTC
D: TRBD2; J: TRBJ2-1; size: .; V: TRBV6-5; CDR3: CASSPYTGGEQFF; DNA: TGTGCCAGCAGTCCTTATACGGGAGGTGAGCAGTTCTTC
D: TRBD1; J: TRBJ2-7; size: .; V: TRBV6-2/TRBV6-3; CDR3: CASSYSGQAASEQYF; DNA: TGTGCCAGCAGTTACTCGGGACAGGCCGCCAGCGAGCAGTACTTC
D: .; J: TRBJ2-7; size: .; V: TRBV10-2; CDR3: CASSDKTEFAYEQYF; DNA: TGCGCCAGCAGTGATAAGACAGAGTTCGCCTACGAGCAGTACTTC
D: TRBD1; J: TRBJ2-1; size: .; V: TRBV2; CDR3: CASNPGQGYNEQFF; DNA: TGTGCCAGCAACCCGGGACAGGGGTACAATGAGCAGTTCTTC
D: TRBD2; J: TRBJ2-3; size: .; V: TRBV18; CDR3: CASSPPTSGGTDTQYF; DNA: TGTGCCAGCTCACCACCGACTAGCGGTGGCACAGATACGCAGTATTTT
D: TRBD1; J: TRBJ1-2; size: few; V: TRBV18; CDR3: CASSGYRGPGLYGYTF; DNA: TGTGCCAGCTCGGGATACAGGGGACCGGGGCTGTATGGCTACACCTTC
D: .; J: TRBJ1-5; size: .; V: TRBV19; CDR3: CASTLIPGGNQPQHF; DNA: TGCGCCAGTACCCTTATTCCGGGGGGCAATCAGCCCCAGCATTTT
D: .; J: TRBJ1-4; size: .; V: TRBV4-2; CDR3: CASSQEDRREKLFF; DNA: TGTGCCAGCAGCCAAGAGGACAGACGGGAAAAACTGTTTTTT
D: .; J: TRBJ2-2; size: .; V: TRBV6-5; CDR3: CASSYSEGFGELFF; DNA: TGTGCCAGCAGTTACTCCGAGGGTTTCGGGGAGCTGTTTTTT
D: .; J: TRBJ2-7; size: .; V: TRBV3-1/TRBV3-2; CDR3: CATETGSEQYF; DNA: TGTGCCACAGAAACAGGATCCGAGCAGTACTTC
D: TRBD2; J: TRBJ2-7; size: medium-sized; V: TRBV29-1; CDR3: CSAAGTSGDEQYF; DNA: TGCAGCGCCGCCGGGACTAGCGGCGACGAGCAGTACTTC
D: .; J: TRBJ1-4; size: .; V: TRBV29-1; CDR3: CSAGEGTNEKLFF; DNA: TGCAGCGCCGGGGAAGGGACTAATGAAAAACTGTTTTTT
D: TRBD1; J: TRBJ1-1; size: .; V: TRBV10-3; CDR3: CAISDPGQGLNTEAFF; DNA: TGTGCCATCAGTGACCCAGGACAGGGGCTAAACACTGAAGCTTTCTTT
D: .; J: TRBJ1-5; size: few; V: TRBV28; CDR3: CASSSSTGISSQHF; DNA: TGTGCCAGCAGTTCCTCTACAGGGATCAGCTCCCAGCATTTT
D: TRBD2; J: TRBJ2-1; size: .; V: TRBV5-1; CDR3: CASSSGRREGEQFF; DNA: TGCGCCAGCAGCTCGGGGCGGCGGGAGGGTGAGCAGTTCTTC
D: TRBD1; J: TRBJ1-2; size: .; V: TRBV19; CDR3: CASSLDRDGYTF; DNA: TGTGCCAGTAGTTTGGACAGGGATGGCTACACCTTC
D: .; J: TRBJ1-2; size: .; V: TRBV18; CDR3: CASSETVNYGYTF; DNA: TGTGCCAGCTCAGAGACTGTGAACTATGGCTACACCTTC
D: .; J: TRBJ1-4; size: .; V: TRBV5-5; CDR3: CASSLVATGSGEKLFF; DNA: TGTGCCAGCAGCTTGGTAGCGACTGGGAGTGGGGAAAAACTGTTTTTT